These T cell receptor beta chains were read from a single sample in a study of blood T cell repertoires in COVID-19. Profiled with immunoSEQ multiplex PCR; TCRdb holds only in-frame clones, not every one. The sample carries over 20,000 clones, about 90% recorded once. The sequencing input was peripheral blood. These receptors were collected from a man in his sixties or seventies with acute or convalescent COVID-19. The CDR3 runs from the conserved cysteine through the conserved F or W. A D gene is named only where the DNA matches it firmly. Clone size appears in some rows only: once, few, many, or a class for an expanded clone.

TRBJ1-6 | NA | NA | TRBV3-1/TRBV3-2 | CASSRTYWDSPLHF | TGTGCCAGCAGCCGGACTTATTGGGATTCACCCCTCCACTTT
TRBJ1-2 | NA | NA | TRBV6-2/TRBV6-3 | CASSYKRGSDGYTF | TGTGCCAGCAGTTACAAACGGGGTTCGGATGGCTACACCTTC
TRBJ2-7 | NA | NA | TRBV6-2/TRBV6-3 | CASSSTTGSYEQYF | TGTGCCAGCAGCTCCACGACTGGTTCCTACGAGCAGTACTTC
TRBJ2-7 | TRBD1 | NA | TRBV6-5 | CASSRDREGIFEQYF | TGTGCCAGCAGTCGGGACAGGGAAGGGATCTTCGAGCAGTACTTC
TRBJ2-1 | NA | NA | TRBV9 | CASSLLGGALEQFF | TGTGCCAGCAGCCTCCTAGGGGGGGCGCTTGAGCAGTTCTTC
TRBJ1-2 | NA | few | TRBV23-1 | CASSHPDNWTENYGYTF | TGCGCCAGCAGTCATCCCGATAACTGGACAGAAAACTATGGCTACACCTTC
TRBJ1-1 | NA | NA | TRBV7-6 | CASSFGQLNTEAFF | TGTGCCAGCAGCTTCGGACAGTTGAACACTGAAGCTTTCTTT
TRBJ2-2 | TRBD1 | NA | TRBV2 | CASKRQGADWNTGELFF | TGTGCCAGCAAAAGACAGGGGGCGGATTGGAACACCGGGGAGCTGTTTTTT
TRBJ2-7 | NA | NA | TRBV2 | CASSEARRPTYEQYF | TGTGCCAGCAGTGAGGCTCGGCGGCCAACCTACGAGCAGTACTTC
TRBJ2-1 | NA | NA | TRBV7-3 | CASSLNLGVRQFF | TGTGCCAGCAGCTTGAACCTTGGAGTACGACAGTTCTTC
TRBJ1-2 | NA | NA | TRBV7-2 | CASSFGGNVYGYTF | TGTGCCAGCAGCTTCGGGGGGAACGTTTATGGCTACACCTTC
TRBJ2-1 | TRBD2 | NA | TRBV11-2 | CASSLVRLAGVYEQFF | TGTGCCAGCAGCTTAGTTCGGCTAGCGGGAGTCTATGAGCAGTTCTTC
TRBJ1-6 | NA | NA | TRBV6-2/TRBV6-3 | CASSLVPNRDNSPLHF | TGTGCCAGCAGTCTCGTGCCGAACAGGGACAATTCACCCCTCCACTTT
TRBJ2-4 | NA | NA | TRBV5-6 | CASSLREVGGKNIQYF | TGTGCCAGCAGCTTGAGGGAGGTGGGAGGCAAAAACATTCAGTACTTC
TRBJ1-2 | TRBD1 | NA | TRBV19 | CASTGDRVGLGYTF | TGTGCCAGTACCGGGGACAGAGTCGGGTTAGGCTACACCTTC
TRBJ2-7 | TRBD2 | NA | TRBV14 | CASSQARGGTQKYF | TGTGCCAGCAGCCAAGCCCGGGGGGGGACCCAAAAGTACTTC
TRBJ1-5 | NA | NA | TRBV7-8 | CASSPGSRDQPQHF | TGTGCCAGCAGCCCAGGGTCCAGGGATCAGCCCCAGCATTTT
TRBJ2-7 | TRBD2 | NA | TRBV13 | CASSLRGKGGRAYEQYF | TGTGCCAGCAGCTTAAGGGGCAAGGGCGGGAGGGCCTACGAGCAGTACTTC
TRBJ1-1 | TRBD1 | once | TRBV18 | CASTQGAGAEAFF | TGTGCCAGCACACAGGGGGCTGGGGCTGAAGCTTTCTTT
TRBJ2-1 | NA | NA | TRBV3-1/TRBV3-2 | CASSYGGEQFF | TGTGCCAGCAGTTACGGGGGTGAGCAGTTCTTC
TRBJ1-1 | TRBD1 | NA | TRBV5-3 | CARTPLWKDRGDTEAFF | TGTGCCAGAACCCCACTTTGGAAGGACAGGGGAGACACTGAAGCTTTCTTT
TRBJ1-1 | NA | NA | TRBV9 | CASSVETGKTEAFF | TGTGCCAGCAGCGTAGAAACAGGTAAAACCGAAGCTTTCTTT
TRBJ2-5 | NA | NA | TRBV6-2/TRBV6-3 | CASSAGTFRGTQYF | TGTGCCAGCAGTGCCGGGACCTTCAGGGGGACCCAGTACTTC
TRBJ2-3 | NA | NA | TRBV28 | CASITHRGTDTQYF | TGTGCCAGCATCACACACAGAGGCACAGATACGCAGTATTTT
TRBJ2-2 | NA | NA | TRBV7-2 | CASSREVPNTGELFF | TGTGCCAGCAGCCGTGAGGTACCGAACACCGGGGAGCTGTTTTTT
TRBJ1-1 | TRBD1 | NA | TRBV29-1 | CSAGGTEAFF | TGCAGCGCAGGGGGTACTGAAGCTTTCTTT
TRBJ2-2 | NA | NA | TRBV7-2 | CASSFPGGELFF | TGTGCCAGCAGCTTCCCGGGGGGGGAGCTGTTTTTT
TRBJ2-7 | NA | NA | TRBV13 | CASSLGGGWEQYF | TGTGCCAGCAGCTTAGGCGGAGGTTGGGAGCAGTACTTC
TRBJ2-7 | TRBD1 | NA | TRBV7-9 | CASSFWDSSYEQYF | TGTGCCAGCAGCTTCTGGGACAGCTCCTACGAGCAGTACTTC
TRBJ2-2 | NA | NA | TRBV7-3 | CASSPLSTGELFF | TGTGCCAGCAGCCCCCTTAGCACCGGGGAGCTGTTTTTT
TRBJ1-4 | TRBD1 | NA | TRBV28 | CASSLQGAVKLFF | TGTGCCAGCAGTTTACAGGGGGCTGTAAAACTGTTTTTT
TRBJ2-1 | NA | NA | TRBV18 | CASSPLSLNEQFF | TGTGCCAGCTCACCACTAAGCCTCAATGAGCAGTTCTTC
TRBJ2-7 | TRBD1 | NA | TRBV19 | CASSISPTGLREQYF | TGTGCCAGTAGTATCTCGCCGACAGGGTTACGCGAGCAGTACTTC
TRBJ2-3 | TRBD1 | NA | TRBV10-3 | CAISDETGRDTQYF | TGTGCCATCAGTGACGAGACAGGGCGAGATACGCAGTATTTT
TRBJ1-4 | TRBD1 | few | TRBV19 | CASSTRGTNEKLFF | TGTGCCAGTAGTACCAGGGGGACTAATGAAAAACTGTTTTTT
TRBJ1-2 | NA | NA | TRBV28 | CASSLVARVDGYTF | TGTGCCAGCAGTTTGGTAGCCAGGGTGGATGGCTACACCTTC
TRBJ2-7 | NA | NA | TRBV29-1 | CSVASVSYEQYF | TGCAGCGTCGCGTCGGTATCCTACGAGCAGTACTTC
TRBJ2-7 | TRBD1 | NA | TRBV7-2 | CASSLEDRGWYEQYF | TGTGCCAGCAGCTTAGAAGACAGGGGGTGGTACGAGCAGTACTTC
TRBJ2-1 | TRBD2 | NA | TRBV12-5 | CASGSAGINEQFF | TGTGCTAGTGGATCAGCGGGGATCAATGAGCAGTTCTTC
TRBJ2-7 | TRBD1 | NA | TRBV5-5 | CASSPGTGGYYEQYF | TGTGCCAGCAGCCCCGGGACAGGGGGTTACTACGAGCAGTACTTC
TRBJ2-5 | NA | NA | TRBV7-2 | CASSSAEAQYF | TGTGCCAGCAGCTCGGCTGAGGCCCAGTACTTC
TRBJ2-1 | NA | NA | TRBV3-1/TRBV3-2 | CASSQDGARYNEQFF | TGTGCCAGCAGCCAAGATGGGGCTAGATACAATGAGCAGTTCTTC
TRBJ2-3 | NA | NA | TRBV27 | CASRAGSGDTQYF | TGTGCCAGCCGGGCGGGGAGCGGAGATACGCAGTATTTT
TRBJ2-5 | TRBD1 | once | TRBV3-1/TRBV3-2 | CASSLATGGGQETQYF | TGTGCCAGCAGCCTCGCGACAGGGGGTGGCCAAGAGACCCAGTACTTC
TRBJ2-1 | NA | NA | TRBV19 | CASRDTEAYNEQFF | TGTGCCAGTAGGGATACGGAGGCCTACAATGAGCAGTTCTTC
TRBJ1-5 | TRBD1 | NA | TRBV18 | CASSRTGQYNQPQHF | TGTGCCAGCTCACGGACGGGACAGTACAATCAGCCCCAGCATTTT
TRBJ2-5 | NA | NA | TRBV21-1 | CASSKEASGRGGETQYF | TGTGCCAGCAGCAAAGAGGCTAGCGGGAGGGGTGGAGAGACCCAGTACTTC
TRBJ1-2 | TRBD1 | NA | TRBV19 | CASSIGTGSGYTF | TGTGCCAGTAGTATAGGGACAGGGAGTGGCTACACCTTC
TRBJ2-5 | NA | large | TRBV9 | CARSGGGGPQETQYF | TGTGCCCGCAGCGGAGGGGGGGGGCCCCAAGAGACCCAGTACTTC
TRBJ2-7 | TRBD2 | NA | TRBV12-3/TRBV12-4 | CASSRTSYEQYF | TGTGCCAGCAGCCGGACTAGCTACGAGCAGTACTTC